The T cell receptor beta chain described here comes from a study of shared clonotypes between healthy human individuals. CD8 memory comprised CD45RO+ plus CCR7-negative CD45RA+ TemRA cells. Germline assignment: CDR1 MNHEY and CDR2 SVGAGI. The CDR3 contains 12 residues. The V gene lost 8 bases and the J gene lost 2 bases, with 10 bases spanning the gap. Per the original data handling: ImmunoSEQ gave junction-only sequences without quality scores, so filtering differed. Measured with immunoSEQ multiplex PCR; TCRdb has only the in-frame clones, and not every one. The DNA was the basis for D and trimming; V, J and clone size are from that table. In the table there are under 350,000 clones, over 75% of which are singletons.

Sequences were obtained from memory CD8+ T cells sorted from blood. Regarding subset: CD45RO+ cells pooled with CCR7-negative TemRA cells. This clonotype was sampled from a man younger than 30 in good health. The rearrangement links TRBV6-5 to TRBJ2-7; D unclear. CDR3: CASARTPYEQYF. CDR3 DNA: TGTGCCAGCGCCAGGACCCCCTACGAGCAGTACTTC.